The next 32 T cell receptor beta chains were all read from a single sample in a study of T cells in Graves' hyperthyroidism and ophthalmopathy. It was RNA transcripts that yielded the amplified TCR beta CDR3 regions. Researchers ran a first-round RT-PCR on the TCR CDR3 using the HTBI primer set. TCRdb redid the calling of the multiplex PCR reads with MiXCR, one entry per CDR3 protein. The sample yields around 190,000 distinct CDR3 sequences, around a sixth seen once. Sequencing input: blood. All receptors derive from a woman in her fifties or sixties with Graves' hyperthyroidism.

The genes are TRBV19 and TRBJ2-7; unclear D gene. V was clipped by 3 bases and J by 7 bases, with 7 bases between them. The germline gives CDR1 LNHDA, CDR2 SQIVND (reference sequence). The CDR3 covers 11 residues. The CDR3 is CASSMGREQYF. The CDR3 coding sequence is TGTGCCAGTAGTATGGGAAGGGAGCAGTACTTC.

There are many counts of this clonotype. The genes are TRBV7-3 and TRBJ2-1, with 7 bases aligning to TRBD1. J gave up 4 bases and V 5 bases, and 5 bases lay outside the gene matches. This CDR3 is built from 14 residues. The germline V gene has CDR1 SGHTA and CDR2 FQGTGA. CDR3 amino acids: CASSPGQIYNEQFF. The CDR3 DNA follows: TGTGCCAGCAGCCCGGGACAGATTTACAATGAGCAGTTCTTC.

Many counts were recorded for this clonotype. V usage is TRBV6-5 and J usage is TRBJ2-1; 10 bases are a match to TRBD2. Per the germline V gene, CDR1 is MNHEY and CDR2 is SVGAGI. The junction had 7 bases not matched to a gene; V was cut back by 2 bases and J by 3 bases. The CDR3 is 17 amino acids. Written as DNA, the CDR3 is TGTGCCAGCAGTTACCCTCCCGGGACTAGCGTCTACAATGAGCAGTTCTTC. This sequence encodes CASSYPPGTSVYNEQFF.

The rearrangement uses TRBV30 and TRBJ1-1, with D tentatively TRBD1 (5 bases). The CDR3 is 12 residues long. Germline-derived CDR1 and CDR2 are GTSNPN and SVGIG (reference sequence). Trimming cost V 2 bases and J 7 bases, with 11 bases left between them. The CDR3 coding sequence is TGTGCCTGGAGTTCCAGGGTGGATGAAGCTTTCTTT. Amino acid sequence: CAWSSRVDEAFF.

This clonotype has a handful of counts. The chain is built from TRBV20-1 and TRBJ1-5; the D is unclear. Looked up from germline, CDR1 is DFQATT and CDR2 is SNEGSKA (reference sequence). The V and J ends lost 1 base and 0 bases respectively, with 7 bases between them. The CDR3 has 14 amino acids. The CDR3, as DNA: TGCAGTGCTAGAGGATGGGGTAGCAATCAGCCCCAGCATTTT. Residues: CSARGWGSNQPQHF.

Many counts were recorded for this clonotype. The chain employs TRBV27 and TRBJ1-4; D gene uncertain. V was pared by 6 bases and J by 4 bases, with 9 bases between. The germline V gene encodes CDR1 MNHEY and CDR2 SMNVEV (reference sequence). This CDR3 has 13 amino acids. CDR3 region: CASRGGYNEKLFF. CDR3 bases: TGTGCCAGCAGGGGCGGTTATAATGAAAAACTGTTTTTT.

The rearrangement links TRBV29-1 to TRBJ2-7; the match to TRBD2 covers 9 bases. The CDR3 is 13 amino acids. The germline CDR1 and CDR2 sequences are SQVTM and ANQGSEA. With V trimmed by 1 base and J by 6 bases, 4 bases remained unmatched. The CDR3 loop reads CSVEGASGAEQYF. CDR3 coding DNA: TGCAGCGTTGAAGGGGCTAGCGGGGCCGAGCAGTACTTC.

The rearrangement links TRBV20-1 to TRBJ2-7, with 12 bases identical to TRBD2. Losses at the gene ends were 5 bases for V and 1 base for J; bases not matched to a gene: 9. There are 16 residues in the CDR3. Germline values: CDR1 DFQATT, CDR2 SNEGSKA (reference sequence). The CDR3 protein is CSAFGTSGHNSYEQYF. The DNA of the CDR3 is TGCAGTGCTTTCGGGACTAGCGGGCATAATTCCTACGAGCAGTACTTC.

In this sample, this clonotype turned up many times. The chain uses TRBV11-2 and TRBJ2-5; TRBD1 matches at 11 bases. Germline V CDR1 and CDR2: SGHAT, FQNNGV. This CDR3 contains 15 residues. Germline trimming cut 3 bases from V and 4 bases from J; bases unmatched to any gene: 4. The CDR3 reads CASSLDRGRTETQYF. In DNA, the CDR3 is TGTGCCAGCAGCTTGGACAGGGGGCGCACAGAGACCCAGTACTTC.

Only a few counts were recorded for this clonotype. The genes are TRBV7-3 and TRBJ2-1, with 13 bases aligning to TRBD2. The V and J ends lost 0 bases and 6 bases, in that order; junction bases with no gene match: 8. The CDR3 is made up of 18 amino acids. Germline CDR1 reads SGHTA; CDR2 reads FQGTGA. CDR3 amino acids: CASSLTAGLAGVGNEQFF. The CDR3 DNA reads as TGTGCCAGCAGCTTAACGGCTGGACTAGCGGGAGTTGGCAATGAGCAGTTCTTC. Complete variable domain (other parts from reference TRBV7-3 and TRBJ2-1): GAGVSQTPSNKVTEKGKYVELRCDPISGHTALYWYRQSLGQGPEFLIYFQGTGAADDSGLPNDRFFAVRPEGSVSTLKIQRTERGDSAVYLCASSLTAGLAGVGNEQFFGPGTRLTVL.

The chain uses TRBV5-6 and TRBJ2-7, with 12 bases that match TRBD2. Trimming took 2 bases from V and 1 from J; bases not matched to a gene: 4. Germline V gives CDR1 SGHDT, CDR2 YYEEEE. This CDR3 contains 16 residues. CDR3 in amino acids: CASSFVTSGGSYEQYF. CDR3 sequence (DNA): TGTGCCAGCAGCTTCGTCACTAGCGGGGGGTCCTACGAGCAGTACTTC. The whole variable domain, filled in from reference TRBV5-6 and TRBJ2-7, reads DAGVTQSPTHLIKTRGQQVTLRCSPKSGHDTVSWYQQALGQGPQFIFQYYEEEERQRGNFPDRFSGHQFPNYSSELNVNALLLGDSALYLCASSFVTSGGSYEQYFGPGTRLTVT.

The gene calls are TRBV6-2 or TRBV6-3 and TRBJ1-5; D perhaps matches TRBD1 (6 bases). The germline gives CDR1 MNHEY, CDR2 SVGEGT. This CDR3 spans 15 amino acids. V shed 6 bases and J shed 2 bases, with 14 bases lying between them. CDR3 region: CASSDAGDGNQPQHF. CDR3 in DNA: TGTGCCAGCAGCGACGCAGGGGATGGCAATCAGCCCCAGCATTTT.

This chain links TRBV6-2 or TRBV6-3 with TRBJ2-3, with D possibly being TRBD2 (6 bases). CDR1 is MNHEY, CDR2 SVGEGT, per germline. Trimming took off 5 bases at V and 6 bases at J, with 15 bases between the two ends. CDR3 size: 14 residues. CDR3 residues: CASSALGGEDTQYF. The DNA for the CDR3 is TGTGCCAGCAGTGCGCTCGGGGGAGAGGATACGCAGTATTTT.

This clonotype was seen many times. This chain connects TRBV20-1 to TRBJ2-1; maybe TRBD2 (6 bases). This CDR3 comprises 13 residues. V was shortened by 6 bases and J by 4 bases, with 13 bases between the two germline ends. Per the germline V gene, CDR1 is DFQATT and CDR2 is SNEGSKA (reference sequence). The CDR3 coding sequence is TGCAGTGCGTTACTCGGGAGTTACAATGAGCAGTTCTTC. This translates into CSALLGSYNEQFF.

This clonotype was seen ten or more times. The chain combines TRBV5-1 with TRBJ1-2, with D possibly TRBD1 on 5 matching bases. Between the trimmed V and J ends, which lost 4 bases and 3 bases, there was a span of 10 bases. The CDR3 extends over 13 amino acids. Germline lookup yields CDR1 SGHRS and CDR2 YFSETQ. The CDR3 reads CASSGDGYYGYTF. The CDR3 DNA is TGCGCCAGCAGCGGGGACGGCTACTATGGCTACACCTTC.

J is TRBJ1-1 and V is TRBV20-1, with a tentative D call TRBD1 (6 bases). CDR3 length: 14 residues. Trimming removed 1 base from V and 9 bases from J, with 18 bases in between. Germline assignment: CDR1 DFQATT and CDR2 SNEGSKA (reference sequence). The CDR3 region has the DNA TGCAGTGCTAGAGTACGAGGGGGAGAGGAAAAAGCTTTCTTT. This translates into CSARVRGGEEKAFF.

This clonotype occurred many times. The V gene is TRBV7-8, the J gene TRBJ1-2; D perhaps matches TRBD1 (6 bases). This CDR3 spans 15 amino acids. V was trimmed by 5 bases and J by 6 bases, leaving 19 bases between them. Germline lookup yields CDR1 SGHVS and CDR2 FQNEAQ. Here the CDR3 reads CASSTSWDNPNGYTF. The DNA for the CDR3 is TGTGCCAGCAGCACATCCTGGGACAACCCAAATGGCTACACCTTC.

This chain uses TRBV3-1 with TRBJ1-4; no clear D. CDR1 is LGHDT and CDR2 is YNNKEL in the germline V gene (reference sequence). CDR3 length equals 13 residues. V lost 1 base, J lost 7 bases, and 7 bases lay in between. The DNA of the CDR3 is TGTGCCAGCAGCCAAGTTTACACTGAAAAACTGTTTTTT. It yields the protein CASSQVYTEKLFF.

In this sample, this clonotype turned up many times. CDR3 sequence: CSASDDWTGGSQPQHF. The CDR3 nucleotides read TGCAGTGCTAGTGATGATTGGACAGGGGGCAGTCAGCCCCAGCATTTT. The gene calls are TRBV20-1 and TRBJ1-5; 11 bases line up with TRBD1. CDR1 and CDR2 (germline): DFQATT, SNEGSKA (reference sequence). V shed 3 bases, J shed 6 bases, and the junction held 10 bases outside the gene matches. The CDR3 contains 16 residues.

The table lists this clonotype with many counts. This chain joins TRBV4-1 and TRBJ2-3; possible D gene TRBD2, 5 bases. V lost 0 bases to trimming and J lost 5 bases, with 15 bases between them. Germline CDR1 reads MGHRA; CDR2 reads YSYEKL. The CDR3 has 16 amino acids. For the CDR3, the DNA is TGCGCCAGCAGCCAAGATCAAACGTTAGGGAGAGATACGCAGTATTTT. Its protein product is CASSQDQTLGRDTQYF.

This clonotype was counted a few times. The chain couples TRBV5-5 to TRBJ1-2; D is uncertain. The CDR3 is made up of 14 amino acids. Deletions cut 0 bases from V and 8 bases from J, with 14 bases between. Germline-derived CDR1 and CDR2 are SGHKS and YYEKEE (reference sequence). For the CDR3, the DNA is TGTGCCAGCAGCTTGGACCAGAGAATGTGGGGCTACACCTTC. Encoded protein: CASSLDQRMWGYTF.

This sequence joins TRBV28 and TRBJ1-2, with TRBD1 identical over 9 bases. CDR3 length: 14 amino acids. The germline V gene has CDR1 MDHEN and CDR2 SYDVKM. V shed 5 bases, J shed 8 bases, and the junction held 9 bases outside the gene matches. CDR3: CASSVTGGAGGYTF. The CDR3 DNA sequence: TGTGCCAGCAGTGTAACAGGGGGCGCAGGGGGCTACACCTTC.

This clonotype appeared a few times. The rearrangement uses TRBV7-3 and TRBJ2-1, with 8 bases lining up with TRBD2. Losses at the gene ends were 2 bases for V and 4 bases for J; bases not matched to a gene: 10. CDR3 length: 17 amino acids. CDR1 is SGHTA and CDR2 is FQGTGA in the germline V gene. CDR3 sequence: CASSLLGGGPPYNEQFF. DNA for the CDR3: TGTGCCAGCAGCTTACTTGGCGGGGGGCCTCCTTACAATGAGCAGTTCTTC. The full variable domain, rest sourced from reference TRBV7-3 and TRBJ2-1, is GAGVSQTPSNKVTEKGKYVELRCDPISGHTALYWYRQSLGQGPEFLIYFQGTGAADDSGLPNDRFFAVRPEGSVSTLKIQRTERGDSAVYLCASSLLGGGPPYNEQFFGPGTRLTVL.

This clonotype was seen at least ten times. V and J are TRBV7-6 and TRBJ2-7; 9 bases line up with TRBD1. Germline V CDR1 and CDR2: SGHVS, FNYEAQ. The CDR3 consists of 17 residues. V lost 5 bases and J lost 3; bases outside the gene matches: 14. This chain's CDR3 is CASSTSSRDRVGYEQYF. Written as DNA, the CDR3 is TGTGCCAGCAGCACATCGTCCCGGGACAGGGTAGGCTACGAGCAGTACTTC.

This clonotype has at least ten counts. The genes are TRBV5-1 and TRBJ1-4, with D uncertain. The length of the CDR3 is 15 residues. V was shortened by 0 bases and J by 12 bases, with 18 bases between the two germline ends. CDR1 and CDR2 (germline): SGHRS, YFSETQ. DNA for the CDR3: TGCGCCAGCAGCTTGGAAACAGATTTGTTACGTGAACTGTTTTTT. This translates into CASSLETDLLRELFF.

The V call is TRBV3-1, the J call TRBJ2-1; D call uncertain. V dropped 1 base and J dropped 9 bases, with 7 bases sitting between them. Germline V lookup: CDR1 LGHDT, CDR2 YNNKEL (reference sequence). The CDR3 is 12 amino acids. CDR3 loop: CASSQASTEQFF. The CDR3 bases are TGTGCCAGCAGCCAAGCCAGCACTGAGCAGTTCTTC.

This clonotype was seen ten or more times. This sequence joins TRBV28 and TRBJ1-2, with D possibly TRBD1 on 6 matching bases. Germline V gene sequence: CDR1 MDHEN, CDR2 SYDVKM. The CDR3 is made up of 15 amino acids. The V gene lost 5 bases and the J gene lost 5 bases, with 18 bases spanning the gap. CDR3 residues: CASSSYRVTSYGYTF. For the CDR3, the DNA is TGTGCCAGCAGTAGTTACAGGGTAACGTCTTATGGCTACACCTTC.

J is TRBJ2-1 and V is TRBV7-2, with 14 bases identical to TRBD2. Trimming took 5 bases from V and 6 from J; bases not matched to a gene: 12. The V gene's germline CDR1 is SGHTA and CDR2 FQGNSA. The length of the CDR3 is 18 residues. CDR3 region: CASSRRVVTSGRVNEQFF. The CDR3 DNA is TGTGCCAGCAGCCGGAGAGTGGTGACTAGCGGGAGGGTCAATGAGCAGTTCTTC.

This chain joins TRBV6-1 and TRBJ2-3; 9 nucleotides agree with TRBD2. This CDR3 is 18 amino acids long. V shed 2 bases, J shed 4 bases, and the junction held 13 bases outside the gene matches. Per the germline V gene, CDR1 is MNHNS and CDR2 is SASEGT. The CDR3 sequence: CASSELLAGPEAADTQYF. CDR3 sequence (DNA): TGTGCCAGCAGTGAACTCCTAGCGGGACCGGAGGCAGCAGATACGCAGTATTTT.

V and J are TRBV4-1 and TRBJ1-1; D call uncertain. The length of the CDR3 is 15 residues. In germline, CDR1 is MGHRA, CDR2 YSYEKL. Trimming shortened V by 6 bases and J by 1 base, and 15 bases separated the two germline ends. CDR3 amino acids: CASSPDGLANTEAFF. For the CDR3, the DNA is TGCGCCAGCAGTCCTGACGGGTTGGCGAACACTGAAGCTTTCTTT.

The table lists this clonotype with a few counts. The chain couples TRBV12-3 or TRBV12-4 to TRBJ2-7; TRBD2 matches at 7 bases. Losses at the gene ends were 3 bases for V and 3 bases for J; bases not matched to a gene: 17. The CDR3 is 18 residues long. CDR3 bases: TGTGCCAGCAGTTTCGCCCGAAGCGGGGAGCGAGTAGTCTACGAGCAGTACTTC. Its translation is CASSFARSGERVVYEQYF.

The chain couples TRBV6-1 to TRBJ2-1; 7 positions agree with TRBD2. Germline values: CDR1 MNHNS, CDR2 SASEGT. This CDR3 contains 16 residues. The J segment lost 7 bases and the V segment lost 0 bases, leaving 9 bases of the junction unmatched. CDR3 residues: CASSEATGGIGNEQFF. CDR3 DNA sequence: TGTGCCAGCAGTGAAGCAACGGGAGGAATTGGTAATGAGCAGTTCTTC.